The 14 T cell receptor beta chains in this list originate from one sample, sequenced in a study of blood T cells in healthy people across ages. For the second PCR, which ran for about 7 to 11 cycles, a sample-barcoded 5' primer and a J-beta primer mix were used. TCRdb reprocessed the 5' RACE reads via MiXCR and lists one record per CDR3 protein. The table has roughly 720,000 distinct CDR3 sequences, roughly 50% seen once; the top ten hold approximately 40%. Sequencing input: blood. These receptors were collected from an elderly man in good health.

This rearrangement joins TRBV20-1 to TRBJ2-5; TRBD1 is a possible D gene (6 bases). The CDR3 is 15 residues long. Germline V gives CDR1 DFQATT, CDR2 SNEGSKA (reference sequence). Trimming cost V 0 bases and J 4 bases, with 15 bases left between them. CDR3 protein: CSARDVRGMRETQYF. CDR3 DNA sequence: TGCAGTGCTAGAGATGTAAGGGGGATGAGAGAGACCCAGTACTTC.

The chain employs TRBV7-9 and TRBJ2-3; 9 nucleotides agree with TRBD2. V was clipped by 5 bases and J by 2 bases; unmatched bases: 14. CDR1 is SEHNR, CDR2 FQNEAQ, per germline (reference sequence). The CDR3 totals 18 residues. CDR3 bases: TGTGCCAGCAGCGGGATCAGCGGGAGGCCGAGACTCACAGATACGCAGTATTTT. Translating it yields CASSGISGRPRLTDTQYF. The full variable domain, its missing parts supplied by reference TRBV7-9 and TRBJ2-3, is DTGVSQNPRHKITKRGQNVTFRCDPISEHNRLYWYRQTLGQGPEFLTYFQNEAQLEKSRLLSDRFSAERPKGSFSTLEIQRTEQGDSAMYLCASSGISGRPRLTDTQYFGPGTRLTVL.

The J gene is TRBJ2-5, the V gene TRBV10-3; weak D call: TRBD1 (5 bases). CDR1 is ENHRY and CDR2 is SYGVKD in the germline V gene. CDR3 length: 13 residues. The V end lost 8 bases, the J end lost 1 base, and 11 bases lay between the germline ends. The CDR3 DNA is TGTGCCATCCAACCCGACAGCCAAGAGACCCAGTACTTC. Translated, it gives CAIQPDSQETQYF.

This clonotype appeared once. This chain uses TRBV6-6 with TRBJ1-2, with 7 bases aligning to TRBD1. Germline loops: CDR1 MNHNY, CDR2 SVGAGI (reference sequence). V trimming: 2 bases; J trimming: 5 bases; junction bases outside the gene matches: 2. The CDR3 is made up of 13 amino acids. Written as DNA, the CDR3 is TGTGCCAGCAGTTACGAGGGGGCGTATGGCTACACCTTC. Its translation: CASSYEGAYGYTF.

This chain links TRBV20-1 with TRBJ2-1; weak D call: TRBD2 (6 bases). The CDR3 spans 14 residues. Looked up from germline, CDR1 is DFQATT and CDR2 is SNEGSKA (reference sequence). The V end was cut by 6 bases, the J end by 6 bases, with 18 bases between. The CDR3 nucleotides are TGCAGTGCCCCAGCCGTGGTAGCGGTCAATGAGCAGTTCTTC. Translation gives CSAPAVVAVNEQFF.

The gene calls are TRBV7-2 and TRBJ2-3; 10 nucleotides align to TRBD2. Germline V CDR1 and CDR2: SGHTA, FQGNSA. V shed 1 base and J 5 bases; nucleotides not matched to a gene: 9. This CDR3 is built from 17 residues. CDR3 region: CASSLDPSGGGLDTQYF. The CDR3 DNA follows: TGTGCCAGCAGCTTAGACCCTAGCGGGGGAGGCTTAGATACGCAGTATTTT.

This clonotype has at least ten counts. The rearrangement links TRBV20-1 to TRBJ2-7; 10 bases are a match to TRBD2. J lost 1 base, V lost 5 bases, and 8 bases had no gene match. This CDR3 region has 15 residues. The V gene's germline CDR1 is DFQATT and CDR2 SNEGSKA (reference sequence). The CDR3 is CSALPLAGVSYEQYF. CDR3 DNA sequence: TGCAGTGCTCTTCCCCTAGCGGGGGTTTCCTACGAGCAGTACTTC.

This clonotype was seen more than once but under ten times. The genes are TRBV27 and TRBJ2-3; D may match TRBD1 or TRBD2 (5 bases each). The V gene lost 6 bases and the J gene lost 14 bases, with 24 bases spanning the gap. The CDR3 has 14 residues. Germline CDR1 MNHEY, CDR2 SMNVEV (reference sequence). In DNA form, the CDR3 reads TGTGCCAGCAGCCTCGGGACGGCTCACAGATACGCGTATTTT. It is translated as CASSLGTAHRYAYF.

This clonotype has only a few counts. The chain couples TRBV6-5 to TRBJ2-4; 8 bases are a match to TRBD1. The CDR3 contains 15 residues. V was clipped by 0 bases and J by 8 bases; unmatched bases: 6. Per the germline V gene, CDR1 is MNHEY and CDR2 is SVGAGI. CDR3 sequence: CASSYSTGGLDIQYF. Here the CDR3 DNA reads TGTGCCAGCAGTTACTCAACAGGGGGGTTAGACATTCAGTACTTC.

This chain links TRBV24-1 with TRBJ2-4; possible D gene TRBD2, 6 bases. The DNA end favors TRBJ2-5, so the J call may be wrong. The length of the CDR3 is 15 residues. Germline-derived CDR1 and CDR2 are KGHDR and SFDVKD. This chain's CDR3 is CATSDPGGAGETQYF. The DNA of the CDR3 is TGTGCCACCAGTGATCCCGGCGGGGCGGGAGAGACCCAGTACTTC.

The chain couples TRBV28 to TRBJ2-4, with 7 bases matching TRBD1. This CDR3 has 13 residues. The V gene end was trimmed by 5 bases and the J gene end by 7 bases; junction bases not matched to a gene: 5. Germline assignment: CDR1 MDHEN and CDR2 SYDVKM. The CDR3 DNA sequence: TGTGCCAGCAGTGGACAGGTTGGGAACATTCAGTACTTC. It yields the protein CASSGQVGNIQYF.

The CDR3 spells CASSVGNTGELFF. CDR3 in DNA: TGTGCCAGCAGTGTGGGGAACACCGGGGAGCTGTTTTTT. The rearrangement uses TRBV9 and TRBJ2-2, with D uncertain. Germline CDR1 is SGDLS and CDR2 is YYNGEE. The ends were cut back, 5 bases at V and 1 base at J, with 6 bases in the middle. The CDR3 extends over 13 amino acids.

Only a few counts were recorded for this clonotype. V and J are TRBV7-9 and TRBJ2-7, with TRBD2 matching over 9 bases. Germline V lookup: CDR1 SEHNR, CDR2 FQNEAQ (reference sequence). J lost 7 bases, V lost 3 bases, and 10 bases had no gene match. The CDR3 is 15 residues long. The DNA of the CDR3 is TGTGCCAGCAGCTTCGGGGCTAGCGGGATTAGAGAGCAGTACTTC. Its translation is CASSFGASGIREQYF.

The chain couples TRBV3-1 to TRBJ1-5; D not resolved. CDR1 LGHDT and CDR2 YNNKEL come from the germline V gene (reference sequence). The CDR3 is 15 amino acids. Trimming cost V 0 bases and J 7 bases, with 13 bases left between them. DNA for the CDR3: TGTGCCAGCAGCCAAGATCGTGGGGTATACCAGCCCCAGCATTTT. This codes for CASSQDRGVYQPQHF.